The 9 T cell receptor beta chains below all came from one sample that was sequenced in a study of blood T cells in healthy people across ages. Next came a second PCR, run for roughly 6 to 11 cycles, which used a sample-barcoded 5' primer along with a J-beta primer mix. TCRdb called the 5' RACE reads again in MiXCR, with one record for every CDR3 protein. The sample has approximately 770,000 distinct CDR3 sequences; roughly 64% are singletons. The sample taken for sequencing was blood. The receptor source for this set is a man in his thirties or forties in good health.

This clonotype turned up a few times. The CDR3 loop is CAWSVGTGGSYEQYF. The CDR3, as DNA: TGTGCCTGGAGTGTAGGGACAGGGGGCTCCTACGAGCAGTACTTC. The chain links TRBV30 to TRBJ2-7; the match to TRBD1 covers 11 bases. The J segment lost 0 bases and the V segment lost 0 bases, leaving 1 base of the junction unmatched. Germline V gives CDR1 GTSNPN, CDR2 SVGIG (reference sequence). The CDR3 loop spans 15 amino acids.

The V call is TRBV6-2 or TRBV6-3, the J call TRBJ2-1; no definite D call. Germline lookup yields CDR1 MNHEY and CDR2 SVGEGT. This CDR3 region has 12 residues. Trimming took 8 bases from V and 6 from J, leaving 11 bases between them. Here the CDR3 reads CASLSQGNEQFF. The CDR3 DNA is TGTGCCAGCTTAAGCCAAGGCAATGAGCAGTTCTTC.

The chain employs TRBV3-1 and TRBJ2-3; 10 bases agree with TRBD2. The J segment lost 2 bases and the V segment lost 7 bases, leaving 15 bases of the junction unmatched. Germline V gene sequence: CDR1 LGHDT, CDR2 YNNKEL (reference sequence). The CDR3 is 18 amino acids. The CDR3 loop reads CASNSASPTSGPTDTQYF. The CDR3 coding sequence is TGTGCCAGCAACTCAGCCAGTCCGACTAGCGGGCCCACAGATACGCAGTATTTT.

This sequence joins TRBV9 and TRBJ2-2, with no clear D. The V gene's germline CDR1 is SGDLS and CDR2 YYNGEE. The CDR3 runs 14 residues. V was trimmed by 7 bases and J by 0 bases, leaving 10 bases between them. CDR3 sequence: CASAPSPNTGELFF. As DNA, the CDR3 is TGTGCCAGCGCCCCCAGCCCGAACACCGGGGAGCTGTTTTTT.

The chain uses TRBV4-1 and TRBJ2-4, with unresolved D. Trimming cost V 4 bases and J 1 base, with 11 bases left between them. From germline, CDR1 is MGHRA and CDR2 YSYEKL. The CDR3 has 15 amino acids. In DNA, the CDR3 is TGCGCCAGCAGCCCGAGCGACAATGCCAAAAACATTCAGTACTTC. Amino acids: CASSPSDNAKNIQYF.

Many counts were recorded for this clonotype. V gene TRBV11-2 combines with J gene TRBJ2-7, with D possibly TRBD2 on 6 matching bases. The V gene's germline CDR1 is SGHAT and CDR2 FQNNGV. The V and J ends lost 3 bases and 2 bases respectively, with 8 bases between them. This CDR3 contains 13 residues. CDR3 coding DNA: TGTGCCAGCAGCTTCCCGGGGGCCTACGAGCAGTACTTC. It translates to CASSFPGAYEQYF.

This chain uses TRBV7-2 with TRBJ2-3, with TRBD2 matching 13 bases. Losses at the gene ends were 7 bases for V and 6 bases for J; bases not matched to a gene: 7. In germline, CDR1 is SGHTA, CDR2 FQGNSA. The CDR3 is 15 residues long. This CDR3 reads CASTQLAGGPDTQYF. The DNA of the CDR3 is TGTGCCAGCACCCAACTAGCGGGGGGGCCGGATACGCAGTATTTT.

The rearrangement joins TRBV12-3 or TRBV12-4 to TRBJ2-1; TRBD1 is a possible D gene (5 bases). V shed 4 bases and J shed 10 bases, with 11 bases lying between them. The CDR3 covers 12 residues. The CDR3 DNA follows: TGTGCCAGCAGTTCTGACAGACGGGAGCAGTTCTTC. Amino acids: CASSSDRREQFF.

This clonotype has only a few counts. This rearrangement joins TRBV12-3 or TRBV12-4 to TRBJ2-1; no reliable D call. The V end lost 3 bases, the J end lost 8 bases, and 8 bases lay between the germline ends. This CDR3 has 12 residues. This CDR3 reads CASSFSRYEQFF. The DNA for the CDR3 is TGTGCCAGCAGTTTCAGTAGGTATGAGCAGTTCTTC.